This T cell receptor beta chain stems from a study of T cell changes during pregnancy in multiple sclerosis. Using immunoSEQ multiplex PCR, the repertoire was profiled, and TCRdb retains in-frame clones only, with some absent. The data contain around 69,000 clones, about 90% of them singletons. V lost 3 bases and J lost 11, with 16 bases in between. CDR3 length: 13 residues. Germline assignment: CDR1 KGHSH and CDR2 LQKENI. The V gene is TRBV18, the J gene TRBJ1-1, with no clear D. This specimen consisted of peripheral blood, obtained in the second trimester of pregnancy. The sequence came from a female donor in good health, enrolled as a control in a pregnancy study. The CDR3 spells CASSPTEETWAFF. The CDR3 DNA is TGTGCCAGCTCACCCACCGAGGAGACCTGGGCTTTCTTT. The full variable domain, its missing parts supplied by reference TRBV18 and TRBJ1-1, is NAGVMQNPRHLVRRRGQEARLRCSPMKGHSHVYWYRQLPEEGLKFMVYLQKENIIDESGMPKERFSAEFPKEGPSILRIQQVVRGDSAAYFCASSPTEETWAFFGQGTRLTVV.